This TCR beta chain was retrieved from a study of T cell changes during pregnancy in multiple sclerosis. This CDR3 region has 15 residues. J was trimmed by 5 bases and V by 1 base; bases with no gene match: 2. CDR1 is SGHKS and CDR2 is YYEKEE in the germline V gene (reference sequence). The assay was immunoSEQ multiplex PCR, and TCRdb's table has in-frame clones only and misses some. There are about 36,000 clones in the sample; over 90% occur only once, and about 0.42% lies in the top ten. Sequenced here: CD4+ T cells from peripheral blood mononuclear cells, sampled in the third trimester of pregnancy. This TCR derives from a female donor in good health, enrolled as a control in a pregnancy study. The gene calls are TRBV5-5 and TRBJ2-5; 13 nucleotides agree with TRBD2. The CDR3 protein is CASSLTSGGAETQYF. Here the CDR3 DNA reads TGTGCCAGCAGCTTGACTAGCGGGGGGGCGGAGACCCAGTACTTC.